Sequencing of this T cell receptor (beta chain) was carried out in a study of shared clonotypes between healthy human individuals. About the research overall: The cohort had two women and a few men, ages 18 to 49. The study used three CD4 naive, three CD4 memory, two CD8 naive and one CD8 memory plate per donor.

Under the authors' procedure: Filtering differed, since immunoSEQ gave only junction sequences and no quality scores. TCRdb's table, derived via immunoSEQ multiplex PCR, lists solely in-frame clones and lacks some. V and J calls and clone size come straight from that table; D and trimming were deduced from the DNA. Of 600,000 to 750,000 clones in the sample, around 91% are singletons; the top ten hold 34%. CDR1 and CDR2 (germline): MNHEY, SVGAGI. Trimming left V 6 bases short and J 4 bases short, with 17 bases between. The CDR3 length is 15 residues. This chain connects TRBV6-5 to TRBJ2-3; D may be TRBD1 or TRBD2 (5 bases each). The sample comprised memory CD8+ T cells from PBMCs. Subset specified: CD45RO+ cells pooled with CCR7-negative TemRA cells. The sequence was collected from a man aged 18 to 29 in good health. Some clones in this sample may be carry-over from other donors' samples. This chain's CDR3 is CASSFQPVGADTQYF. The DNA for the CDR3 is TGTGCCAGCAGCTTTCAGCCCGTGGGGGCAGATACGCAGTATTTT.